These T cell receptor beta chains were read from a single sample in a study of patients and donors after allogeneic stem cell transplantation. TCRdb redid the calling of the RT-PCR reads with MiXCR, one entry per CDR3 protein. Among about 110,000 distinct CDR3 sequences listed, about a third were seen once. The sample taken for sequencing was blood, either unsorted or a sorted T cell fraction (not recorded which). These receptor sequences come from a human donor who was either an allogeneic HSCT recipient or a stem cell or donor lymphocyte infusion donor (not recorded which). It is not recorded whose cells these are; they may come from a transplant donor. CDR3s include the opening cysteine and the closing phenylalanine or tryptophan. The order of the fields is J gene, D gene, V gene, clone size, CDR3 protein, CDR3 DNA. A D gene is named only where the DNA matches it firmly. Clone size is not always given. Where it is, it says once, few, many or a class for expanded clones.

j_call: TRBJ1-2
d_call: TRBD1
v_call: TRBV7-2
clone_size: NA
cdr3_aa: CASSLGQGAAYGYTF
cdr3_nt: TGTGCCAGCAGCTTAGGTCAGGGGGCGGCCTATGGCTACACCTTC

j_call: TRBJ2-3
d_call: TRBD1
v_call: TRBV5-1
clone_size: NA
cdr3_aa: CASRSKGQYTDTQYF
cdr3_nt: TGCGCCAGCAGATCCAAGGGACAGTACACAGATACGCAGTATTTT

j_call: TRBJ2-1
d_call: NA
v_call: TRBV19
clone_size: few
cdr3_aa: CASSTLINTYNEQFF
cdr3_nt: TGTGCCAGTAGTACCCTAATAAATACCTACAATGAGCAGTTCTTC

j_call: TRBJ2-1
d_call: NA
v_call: TRBV28
clone_size: NA
cdr3_aa: CASSLGTEQFF
cdr3_nt: TGTGCCAGCAGCCTCGGGACAGAGCAGTTCTTC

j_call: TRBJ2-3
d_call: TRBD2
v_call: TRBV12-3/TRBV12-4
clone_size: few
cdr3_aa: CASSLGGRADTQYF
cdr3_nt: TGTGCCAGCAGTTTGGGCGGGAGGGCAGATACGCAGTATTTT

j_call: TRBJ1-2
d_call: NA
v_call: TRBV10-3
clone_size: few
cdr3_aa: CAIRQQSLLYGYTF
cdr3_nt: TGTGCCATCAGGCAACAGTCACTCCTCTATGGCTACACCTTC

j_call: TRBJ2-7
d_call: NA
v_call: TRBV3-1
clone_size: once
cdr3_aa: CASSQRSGVNEQYF
cdr3_nt: TGTGCCAGCAGCCAAAGGTCGGGAGTGAACGAGCAGTACTTC

j_call: TRBJ1-3
d_call: TRBD1
v_call: TRBV5-1
clone_size: NA
cdr3_aa: CASTQGAYGNTIYF
cdr3_nt: TGCGCCAGCACCCAGGGGGCGTACGGAAACACCATATATTTT

j_call: TRBJ2-4
d_call: NA
v_call: TRBV24-1
clone_size: NA
cdr3_aa: CAPHILAKNIQYF
cdr3_nt: TGTGCCCCCCATATACTAGCCAAAAACATTCAGTACTTC

j_call: TRBJ2-5
d_call: TRBD2
v_call: TRBV3-1
clone_size: NA
cdr3_aa: CASSRLAGEETQYF
cdr3_nt: TGTGCCAGCAGCCGCCTAGCGGGAGAAGAGACCCAGTACTTC

j_call: TRBJ1-6
d_call: TRBD1
v_call: TRBV28
clone_size: NA
cdr3_aa: CASSRDRGSSSPLHF
cdr3_nt: TGTGCCAGCAGTAGAGACAGGGGGTCCAGTTCACCCCTCCACTTT

j_call: TRBJ1-5
d_call: NA
v_call: TRBV10-3
clone_size: NA
cdr3_aa: CAISDSARPQHF
cdr3_nt: TGTGCCATCAGTGACTCTGCGAGGCCCCAGCATTTT

j_call: TRBJ2-3
d_call: TRBD2
v_call: TRBV10-3
clone_size: once
cdr3_aa: CAISEWSGRFNTDTQYF
cdr3_nt: TGTGCCATCAGTGAATGGAGCGGGAGATTCAACACAGATACGCAGTATTTT

j_call: TRBJ1-2
d_call: NA
v_call: TRBV29-1
clone_size: NA
cdr3_aa: CSVGRDYGYTF
cdr3_nt: TGCAGCGTTGGTAGAGACTATGGCTACACCTTC

j_call: TRBJ2-3
d_call: NA
v_call: TRBV7-9
clone_size: NA
cdr3_aa: CASITAGDTQYF
cdr3_nt: TGTGCCAGCATTACGGCGGGAGATACGCAGTATTTT

j_call: TRBJ1-1
d_call: NA
v_call: TRBV6-2/TRBV6-3
clone_size: NA
cdr3_aa: CASTLGRGNTEAFF
cdr3_nt: TGTGCCAGCACTCTGGGACGAGGGAACACTGAAGCTTTCTTT

j_call: TRBJ1-5
d_call: TRBD1
v_call: TRBV20-1
clone_size: NA
cdr3_aa: CSARLDRGHQPQHF
cdr3_nt: TGCAGTGCTAGGCTAGACAGGGGGCATCAGCCCCAGCATTTT

j_call: TRBJ1-1
d_call: NA
v_call: TRBV12-3/TRBV12-4
clone_size: few
cdr3_aa: CASSPPGQGEAFF
cdr3_nt: TGTGCCAGCAGTCCTCCGGGACAAGGAGAAGCTTTCTTT

j_call: TRBJ2-1
d_call: NA
v_call: TRBV5-1
clone_size: NA
cdr3_aa: CASSFALFSSYNEQFF
cdr3_nt: TGCGCCAGCAGCTTCGCCCTTTTTAGCTCCTACAATGAGCAGTTCTTC

j_call: TRBJ2-1
d_call: TRBD2
v_call: TRBV6-2/TRBV6-3
clone_size: NA
cdr3_aa: CASSYSPLAGGPRSYNEQFF
cdr3_nt: TGTGCCAGCAGTTACTCCCCTCTAGCGGGAGGGCCCCGCTCCTACAATGAGCAGTTCTTC

j_call: TRBJ1-6
d_call: NA
v_call: TRBV12-3/TRBV12-4
clone_size: NA
cdr3_aa: CASSPRTSSNSPLHF
cdr3_nt: TGTGCCAGCAGTCCCAGGACATCCAGTAATTCACCCCTCCACTTT

j_call: TRBJ2-3
d_call: NA
v_call: TRBV29-1
clone_size: NA
cdr3_aa: CSVTRTPQTDTQYF
cdr3_nt: TGCAGCGTTACAAGAACTCCACAAACAGATACGCAGTATTTT

j_call: TRBJ2-3
d_call: NA
v_call: TRBV15
clone_size: NA
cdr3_aa: CATSRAGVSDTQYF
cdr3_nt: TGTGCCACCAGCAGAGCGGGAGTCTCAGATACGCAGTATTTT

j_call: TRBJ2-5
d_call: NA
v_call: TRBV18
clone_size: few
cdr3_aa: CASSPQANQETQYF
cdr3_nt: TGTGCCAGCTCACCCCAGGCAAACCAAGAGACCCAGTACTTC

j_call: TRBJ2-2
d_call: NA
v_call: TRBV7-6
clone_size: NA
cdr3_aa: CASSFGGSGGTGEPFF
cdr3_nt: TGTGCCAGCAGCTTTGGCGGGAGTGGGGGCACCGGGGAGCCGTTTTTT

j_call: TRBJ2-1
d_call: TRBD2
v_call: TRBV20-1
clone_size: NA
cdr3_aa: CSVLAGEATTYNEQFF
cdr3_nt: TGCAGTGTCTTAGCGGGAGAGGCAACGACCTACAATGAGCAGTTCTTC

j_call: TRBJ2-2
d_call: TRBD1
v_call: TRBV7-9
clone_size: few
cdr3_aa: CASTPGTATGELFF
cdr3_nt: TGTGCCAGCACCCCCGGGACAGCCACCGGGGAGCTGTTTTTT

j_call: TRBJ2-7
d_call: TRBD1
v_call: TRBV27
clone_size: once
cdr3_aa: CASRGQGPYEQYF
cdr3_nt: TGTGCCAGCAGAGGACAGGGGCCCTACGAGCAGTACTTC

j_call: TRBJ1-1
d_call: TRBD1
v_call: TRBV28
clone_size: NA
cdr3_aa: CASTYRGRMYTEAFF
cdr3_nt: TGTGCCAGCACCTACAGGGGGCGGATGTACACTGAAGCTTTCTTT

j_call: TRBJ1-2
d_call: TRBD1
v_call: TRBV14
clone_size: NA
cdr3_aa: CASSRGQGFYYGYTF
cdr3_nt: TGTGCCAGCAGCCGGGGACAGGGGTTTTACTATGGCTACACCTTC

j_call: TRBJ2-5
d_call: NA
v_call: TRBV25-1
clone_size: NA
cdr3_aa: CASSEFVRETQYF
cdr3_nt: TGTGCCAGCAGTGAATTCGTCCGGGAGACCCAGTACTTC

j_call: TRBJ1-2
d_call: NA
v_call: TRBV20-1
clone_size: NA
cdr3_aa: CSATPTLGGAYTF
cdr3_nt: TGCAGTGCCACCCCGACCCTCGGGGGAGCCTACACCTTC

j_call: TRBJ2-1
d_call: TRBD2
v_call: TRBV6-2/TRBV6-3
clone_size: NA
cdr3_aa: CASSFRREGQNEQFF
cdr3_nt: TGTGCCAGCAGTTTTCGACGGGAGGGCCAAAATGAGCAGTTCTTC

j_call: TRBJ1-1
d_call: NA
v_call: TRBV29-1
clone_size: many
cdr3_aa: CSVVGRLRTEAFF
cdr3_nt: TGCAGCGTTGTGGGGCGCTTAAGGACTGAAGCTTTCTTT

j_call: TRBJ2-5
d_call: NA
v_call: TRBV9
clone_size: NA
cdr3_aa: CASSVGLLQETQYF
cdr3_nt: TGTGCCAGCAGCGTGGGACTCCTCCAAGAGACCCAGTACTTC

j_call: TRBJ2-1
d_call: NA
v_call: TRBV10-3
clone_size: few
cdr3_aa: CAISDYSNEQFF
cdr3_nt: TGTGCCATCAGTGACTACTCCAATGAGCAGTTCTTC

j_call: TRBJ1-5
d_call: NA
v_call: TRBV6-1
clone_size: NA
cdr3_aa: CASSEEGRKASNQPQHF
cdr3_nt: TGTGCCAGCAGTGAAGAAGGCAGAAAGGCTAGCAATCAGCCCCAGCATTTT

j_call: TRBJ2-1
d_call: TRBD2
v_call: TRBV9
clone_size: NA
cdr3_aa: CASSVEGGSGYNEQFF
cdr3_nt: TGTGCCAGCAGCGTAGAAGGCGGGAGCGGTTACAATGAGCAGTTCTTC

j_call: TRBJ2-1
d_call: NA
v_call: TRBV6-2/TRBV6-3
clone_size: NA
cdr3_aa: CASSYFQPGPKEQFF
cdr3_nt: TGTGCCAGCAGTTACTTTCAACCGGGCCCCAAGGAGCAGTTCTTC

j_call: TRBJ1-4
d_call: NA
v_call: TRBV6-6
clone_size: NA
cdr3_aa: CASSYGDPAREKLFF
cdr3_nt: TGTGCCAGCAGTTACGGGGACCCCGCACGGGAAAAACTGTTTTTT

j_call: TRBJ2-5
d_call: NA
v_call: TRBV11-1
clone_size: NA
cdr3_aa: CASSLPGGTQYF
cdr3_nt: TGTGCCAGCAGCCTCCCCGGGGGGACCCAGTACTTC

j_call: TRBJ2-3
d_call: NA
v_call: TRBV10-3
clone_size: NA
cdr3_aa: CAIRSSPGLFSTDTQYF
cdr3_nt: TGTGCCATCCGCTCCTCCCCGGGACTTTTTAGCACAGATACGCAGTATTTT

j_call: TRBJ2-2
d_call: TRBD1
v_call: TRBV20-1
clone_size: NA
cdr3_aa: CSARGQLSHTGELFF
cdr3_nt: TGCAGTGCTAGGGGACAGCTTTCCCACACCGGGGAGCTGTTTTTT

j_call: TRBJ2-7
d_call: NA
v_call: TRBV12-3/TRBV12-4
clone_size: few
cdr3_aa: CASSAVAFFEQYF
cdr3_nt: TGTGCCAGCAGTGCTGTGGCATTTTTTGAGCAGTACTTC

j_call: TRBJ1-4
d_call: NA
v_call: TRBV11-1
clone_size: NA
cdr3_aa: CASRSGRMTLNEKLFF
cdr3_nt: TGTGCCAGCAGATCCGGACGGATGACCCTTAATGAAAAACTGTTTTTT

j_call: TRBJ1-1
d_call: NA
v_call: TRBV10-3
clone_size: few
cdr3_aa: CAIRAADTEAFF
cdr3_nt: TGTGCCATCAGGGCTGCGGACACTGAAGCTTTCTTT